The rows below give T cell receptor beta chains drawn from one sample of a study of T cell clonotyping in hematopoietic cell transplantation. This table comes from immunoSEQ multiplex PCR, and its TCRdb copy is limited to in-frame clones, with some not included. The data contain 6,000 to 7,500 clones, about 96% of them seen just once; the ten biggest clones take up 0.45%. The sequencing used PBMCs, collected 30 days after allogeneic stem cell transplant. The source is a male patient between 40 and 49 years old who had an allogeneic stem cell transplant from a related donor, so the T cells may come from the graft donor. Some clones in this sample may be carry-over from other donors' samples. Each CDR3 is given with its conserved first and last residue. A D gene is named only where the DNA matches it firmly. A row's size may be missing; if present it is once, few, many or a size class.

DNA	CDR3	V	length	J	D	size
TGCGCCAGCAGCTTCGACAGGGGGATCCGTAATTCACCCCTCCACTTT	CASSFDRGIRNSPLHF	TRBV5-1	16	TRBJ1-6	TRBD1	NA
TGTGCCAGCAGCCCGACCAGGGCGCCGGGGGAGACCCAGTACTTC	CASSPTRAPGETQYF	TRBV7-6	15	TRBJ2-5	NA	NA
TGTGCCAGCAGCTTGGTAGGCAGGGGGCCCAACACCGGGGAGCTGTTTTTT	CASSLVGRGPNTGELFF	TRBV5-4	17	TRBJ2-2	TRBD1	NA
TGTGCCAGCAGCTTAGTATATGGGACACCTGTGGGAGAGCAGTACTTC	CASSLVYGTPVGEQYF	TRBV11-2	16	TRBJ2-7	NA	NA
TGCGCCAGCCCCGAGGGGGGCGGCACAGATACGCAGTATTTT	CASPEGGGTDTQYF	TRBV10-1	14	TRBJ2-3	NA	NA
TGTGCCAGCAGTTACGAGGGGAACACTGAAGCTTTCTTT	CASSYEGNTEAFF	TRBV6-6	13	TRBJ1-1	NA	NA
TGTGCCAGACGGACTAGCGGGGGCCACTGCACAGATACGCAGTATTTT	CARRTSGGHCTDTQYF	TRBV27	16	TRBJ2-3	TRBD2	NA
TGTGCCAGCATGGGCGACGGGGCGGGCTACACCTTC	CASMGDGAGYTF	TRBV6-5	12	TRBJ1-2	NA	NA
TGTGCCAGCAGCGTCCTGGGGGGGCCAGGCGAGGAACTGTTTTTT	CASSVLGGPGEELFF	TRBV7-2	15	TRBJ1-4	NA	NA
TGTGCCAGCAGCTTAGTTGTCGGGATCGACAGGGGAGCAGGGGAGCAGTACTTC	CASSLVVGIDRGAGEQYF	TRBV7-9	18	TRBJ2-7	TRBD1	NA
TGTGCCAGCAGTTCACGGTCCGGACAGTCTTCTGGAAACACCATATATTTT	CASSSRSGQSSGNTIYF	TRBV28	17	TRBJ1-3	NA	once
TGTGCCAGCAGCCTCTCAGGAGGGGTTAGAGCCTACGAGCAGTACTTC	CASSLSGGVRAYEQYF	TRBV11-2	16	TRBJ2-7	NA	NA
TGTGCCAGCAGCTTAGCGCGGGCCGCAAGCGGTGGCTACACCTTC	CASSLARAASGGYTF	TRBV7-2	15	TRBJ1-2	NA	NA
TGTGCCAGCAGCTTGCTAGCGGGAGGGGAGTCAGATACGCAGTATTTT	CASSLLAGGESDTQYF	TRBV7-9	16	TRBJ2-3	TRBD2	few
TGCGCCAGCAGCGGGGGACAGATCGGAAACACCATATATTTT	CASSGGQIGNTIYF	TRBV5-1	14	TRBJ1-3	TRBD1	NA
TGTGCCAGCAGCTTTGGAAAGGGGCACGACACTGAAGCTTTCTTT	CASSFGKGHDTEAFF	TRBV7-6	15	TRBJ1-1	NA	NA
TGCAGCGTTCAGGGTGGAGGGGAGACCCAGTACTTC	CSVQGGGETQYF	TRBV29-1	12	TRBJ2-5	NA	NA
TGCGCCAGTACGGAGGGTCCCTCTGGGGCCAACGTCCTGACTTTC	CASTEGPSGANVLTF	TRBV5-1	15	TRBJ2-6	NA	NA
TGTGCCAGCAGTGGAGGGTATCAGCCCCAGCATTTT	CASSGGYQPQHF	TRBV2	12	TRBJ1-5	NA	NA
TGTGCCAGCAGCTTAGGCTGGGGACAGGGGAATCATGAGCAGTTCTTC	CASSLGWGQGNHEQFF	TRBV13	16	TRBJ2-1	TRBD1	NA
TGTGCCAGCAGTCCTAGCGGGGGTTCCTACAATGAGCAGTTCTTC	CASSPSGGSYNEQFF	TRBV7-2	15	TRBJ2-1	TRBD2	NA
TGTGCCAGCAGCCGAATCTTACAGGGGGCAGATACGCAGTATTTT	CASSRILQGADTQYF	TRBV5-6	15	TRBJ2-3	TRBD1	once
TGTGCCAGCAGCTTGGTGGAAGCAGATACGCAGTATTTT	CASSLVEADTQYF	TRBV5-4	13	TRBJ2-3	NA	few
TGTGCCAGCAGGATTGAAACGAACACCGGGGAGCTGTTTTTT	CASRIETNTGELFF	TRBV2	14	TRBJ2-2	NA	NA
TGTGCCTGGAGAGCGCAGGGTTTGGAGGGCTATGGCTACACCTTC	CAWRAQGLEGYGYTF	TRBV30	15	TRBJ1-2	NA	NA